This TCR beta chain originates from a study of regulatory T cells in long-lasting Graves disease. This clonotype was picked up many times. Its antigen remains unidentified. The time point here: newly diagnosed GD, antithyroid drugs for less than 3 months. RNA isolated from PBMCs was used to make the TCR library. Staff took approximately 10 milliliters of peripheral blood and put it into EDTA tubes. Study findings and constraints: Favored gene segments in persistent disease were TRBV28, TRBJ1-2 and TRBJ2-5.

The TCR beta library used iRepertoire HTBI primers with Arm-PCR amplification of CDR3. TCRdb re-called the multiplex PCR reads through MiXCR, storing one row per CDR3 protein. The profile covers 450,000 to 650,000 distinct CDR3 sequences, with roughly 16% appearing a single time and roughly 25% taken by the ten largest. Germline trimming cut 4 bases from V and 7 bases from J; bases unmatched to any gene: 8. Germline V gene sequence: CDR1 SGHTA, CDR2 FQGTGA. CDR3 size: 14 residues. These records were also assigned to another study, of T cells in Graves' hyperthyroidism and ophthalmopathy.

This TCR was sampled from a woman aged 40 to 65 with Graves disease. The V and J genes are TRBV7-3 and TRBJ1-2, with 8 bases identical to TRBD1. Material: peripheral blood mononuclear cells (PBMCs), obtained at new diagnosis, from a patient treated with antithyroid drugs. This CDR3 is CASSSSHGQGGYTF. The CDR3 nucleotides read TGTGCCAGCAGCTCATCCCATGGACAGGGTGGCTACACCTTC.